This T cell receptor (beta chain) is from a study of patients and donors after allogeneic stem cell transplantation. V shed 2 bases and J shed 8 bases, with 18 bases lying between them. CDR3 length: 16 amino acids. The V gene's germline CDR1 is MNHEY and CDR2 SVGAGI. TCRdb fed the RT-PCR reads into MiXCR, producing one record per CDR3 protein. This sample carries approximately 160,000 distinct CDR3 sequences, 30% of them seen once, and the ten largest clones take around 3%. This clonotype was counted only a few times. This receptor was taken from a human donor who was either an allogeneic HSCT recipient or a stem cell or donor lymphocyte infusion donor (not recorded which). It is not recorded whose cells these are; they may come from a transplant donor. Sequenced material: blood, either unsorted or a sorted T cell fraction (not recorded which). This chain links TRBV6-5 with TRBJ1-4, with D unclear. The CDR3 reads CASSYIHRSPVEKLFF. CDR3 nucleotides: TGTGCCAGCAGTTACATCCACCGCAGTCCCGTCGAAAAACTGTTTTTT.